This T cell receptor beta chain originates from a study of patients and donors after allogeneic stem cell transplantation. V shed 3 bases, J shed 5 bases, and the junction held 3 bases outside the gene matches. The CDR3 loop spans 14 amino acids. Via MiXCR, TCRdb re-called the RT-PCR reads, giving one row per CDR3 protein. The sample includes a few hundred thousand distinct CDR3 sequences, less than 50% of them seen just once. This TCR was recovered from a human donor who was either an allogeneic HSCT recipient or a stem cell or donor lymphocyte infusion donor (not recorded which). It is not recorded whose cells these are; they may come from a transplant donor. The sample taken for sequencing was blood, either unsorted or a sorted T cell fraction (not recorded which). The chain is built from TRBV12-3 or TRBV12-4 and TRBJ1-5; 8 bases are a match to TRBD1. The CDR3 nucleotides are TGTGCCAGCAGTTTGGGACAGGTCTATCAGCCCCAGCATTTT. This translates into CASSLGQVYQPQHF.